These 20 T cell receptor beta chains share one sample of origin, sequenced in a study of PD-1 blockade in classical Hodgkin lymphoma. Time point meaning: cycle 4 day 1 (C4D1), after less than seven weeks of nivolumab. No patient escaped relapse after autologous stem cell transplantation, and brentuximab vedotin exposure varied. Researchers pulled CD8+ T cells out of thawed PBMCs using magnetic negative selection. Sequencing was performed with immunoSEQ multiplex PCR; in TCRdb, only in-frame clones are kept and a portion is missing. The sample gives 9,500 to 10,000 clones, 74% of which show up once; approximately 10% is in the top ten. The material was CD8+ T cells from blood, obtained before the fourth cycle of nivolumab. These TCRs come from a human donor with classical Hodgkin lymphoma.

CDR3 in DNA: TGTGCCAGCGGATTCCTTGGGGGACTAGCGGGAGTAGAGTCCCAAGAGACCCAGTACTTC. It yields the protein CASGFLGGLAGVESQETQYF. The rearrangement joins TRBV28 to TRBJ2-5; TRBD2 matches at 14 bases. V dropped 8 bases and J dropped 1; count of bases not matched to a gene: 18. The CDR3 spans 20 residues. Germline V gives CDR1 MDHEN, CDR2 SYDVKM.

The chain couples TRBV7-9 to TRBJ2-2; D perhaps matches TRBD1 (5 bases). V was pared by 4 bases and J by 0 bases, with 12 bases between. Germline V gives CDR1 SEHNR, CDR2 FQNEAQ (reference sequence). This CDR3 is 16 amino acids long. The CDR3 region has the DNA TGTGCCAGCAGCTCCGAAGACAGAACGAACACCGGGGAGCTGTTTTTT. Amino acid sequence: CASSSEDRTNTGELFF.

V usage is TRBV7-6 and J usage is TRBJ2-6; D ambiguous. CDR1 is SGHVS and CDR2 is FNYEAQ in the germline V gene. V was shortened by 6 bases and J by 2 bases, with 11 bases between the two germline ends. CDR3 length equals 15 residues. The CDR3 sequence: CASSKGLPGANVLTF. DNA for the CDR3: TGTGCCAGCAGTAAGGGCCTACCTGGGGCCAACGTCCTGACTTTC.

The chain links TRBV5-4 to TRBJ2-7; 9 bases are a match to TRBD1. CDR1 SGHNT and CDR2 YYREEE come from the germline V gene (reference sequence). This CDR3 has 15 residues. The junction had 3 bases not matched to a gene; V was cut back by 0 bases and J by 2 bases. The CDR3 region has the DNA TGTGCCAGCAGCTTGGCCGGGACAGGGCCCTACGAGCAGTACTTC. Its translation is CASSLAGTGPYEQYF.

The V and J genes are TRBV19 and TRBJ2-4, with 10 bases lining up with TRBD2. The length of the CDR3 is 14 residues. The germline gives CDR1 LNHDA, CDR2 SQIVND (reference sequence). Germline trimming cut 3 bases from V and 7 bases from J; bases unmatched to any gene: 3. CDR3 coding DNA: TGTGCCAGTAGTATTCTAGCGGGAGCGAACATTCAGTACTTC. Its translation: CASSILAGANIQYF.

The chain links TRBV19 to TRBJ1-3; D is unresolved. CDR3 size: 14 residues. V was shortened by 5 bases and J by 0 bases, with 8 bases between the two germline ends. Germline V gives CDR1 LNHDA, CDR2 SQIVND (reference sequence). This chain's CDR3 is CASSWTDSGNTIYF. CDR3 in DNA: TGTGCCAGTAGTTGGACGGACTCTGGAAACACCATATATTTT.

This clone was counted once. The V gene is TRBV19, the J gene TRBJ1-1; a possible D gene is TRBD1 (6 bases). The CDR3 is made up of 15 amino acids. Germline V gives CDR1 LNHDA, CDR2 SQIVND (reference sequence). Trimming cost V 5 bases and J 0 bases, with 13 bases left between them. The CDR3 nucleotides read TGTGCCAGTAGTTGGGGGCTTGAAATGAACACTGAAGCTTTCTTT. The encoded protein is CASSWGLEMNTEAFF.

This clone was detected a few times. The rearrangement uses TRBV9 and TRBJ2-7; TRBD1 matches at 10 bases. With 4 bases clipped from V and 3 bases from J, the junction kept 7 bases outside the gene matches. The V gene's germline CDR1 is SGDLS and CDR2 YYNGEE. CDR3 size: 15 residues. The CDR3 DNA reads as TGTGCCAGCAGCCCCTCCGGGACAGGGGTCTACGAGCAGTACTTC. Amino acid sequence: CASSPSGTGVYEQYF.

This clone was detected only once. This chain links TRBV4-1 with TRBJ2-7, with TRBD2 matching over 14 bases. J was trimmed by 4 bases and V by 5 bases; bases with no gene match: 4. Looked up from germline, CDR1 is MGHRA and CDR2 is YSYEKL. The length of the CDR3 is 15 residues. The CDR3 DNA reads as TGCGCCAGCAGCTTAAGACTAGCGGGGGGGTACGAGCAGTACTTC. The encoded protein is CASSLRLAGGYEQYF.

This sequence joins TRBV6-5 and TRBJ2-5, with 7 bases fitting TRBD2. The J call may be mistaken, given a closer DNA end match to TRBJ2-7. Germline CDR1 and CDR2: MNHEY and SVGAGI. CDR3 length equals 15 residues. The CDR3 coding sequence is TGTGCCAGCAGTTACTCGTCGGGGGGTTCCTACGAGCAGTACTTC. This gives the protein CASSYSSGGSYEQYF.

The genes are TRBV6-6 and TRBJ1-1; D is undetermined. This CDR3 is 13 amino acids long. Germline V gene data show CDR1 as MNHNY and CDR2 as SVGAGI (reference sequence). V was shortened by 6 bases and J by 1 base, with 9 bases between the two germline ends. CDR3 in DNA: TGTGCCAGCAGACCAACAGAGAACACTGAAGCTTTCTTT. It yields the protein CASRPTENTEAFF.

This sequence joins TRBV5-1 and TRBJ1-5, with 9 bases matching TRBD1. Germline V gives CDR1 SGHRS, CDR2 YFSETQ. The CDR3 loop spans 15 amino acids. V dropped 5 bases and J dropped 3; count of bases not matched to a gene: 6. The chain's CDR3 is CASRVGDRVNQPQHF. The DNA for the CDR3 is TGCGCCAGCAGAGTTGGGGACAGGGTCAATCAGCCCCAGCATTTT. Looking up the rest from reference TRBV5-1 and TRBJ1-5 gives the full variable domain: KAGVTQTPRYLIKTRGQQVTLSCSPISGHRSVSWYQQTPGQGLQFLFEYFSETQRNKGNFPGRFSGRQFSNSRSEMNVSTLELGDSALYLCASRVGDRVNQPQHFGDGTRLSIL.

The rearrangement uses TRBV6-6 and TRBJ1-1; D is perhaps TRBD1 (6 bases). The CDR3 covers 12 residues. The V gene's germline CDR1 is MNHNY and CDR2 SVGAGI (reference sequence). V lost 6 bases and J 6 bases, leaving 11 bases between the germline ends. The CDR3, as DNA: TGTGCCAGCAGACAGGGTTTGCCTGAAGCTTTCTTT. Translated, it gives CASRQGLPEAFF.

This clone came up a few times. The chain joins TRBV5-3 to TRBJ2-1; possible D gene TRBD2, 5 bases. TRBV5-3 is placed among ORFs of uncertain function. Deletions cut 2 bases from V and 4 bases from J, with 10 bases between. The CDR3 runs to 14 residues. The CDR3 spells CARSFPSTYNEQFF. The CDR3 nucleotides are TGTGCCAGAAGCTTCCCTAGCACTTACAATGAGCAGTTCTTC.

The gene calls are TRBV19 and TRBJ1-2; the D gene is possibly TRBD1 (6 bases). CDR1 LNHDA and CDR2 SQIVND come from the germline V gene (reference sequence). The CDR3 sequence is 14 residues long. V shed 1 base and J shed 6 bases, with 12 bases lying between them. The CDR3 reads CASSIVGQGNGYTF. CDR3 sequence (DNA): TGTGCCAGTAGTATAGTAGGCCAGGGGAATGGCTACACCTTC.

This clone came up a few times. This CDR3 is CASSQEWGDYNEQFF. CDR3 DNA: TGTGCCAGCAGCCAAGAATGGGGGGACTACAATGAGCAGTTCTTC. This rearrangement joins TRBV4-2 to TRBJ2-1; perhaps TRBD2 as D (6 bases). Per the germline V gene, CDR1 is LGHNA and CDR2 is YNFKEQ. The CDR3 runs to 15 residues. Between the trimmed V and J ends, which lost 0 bases and 3 bases, there was a span of 9 bases.

J is TRBJ2-3 and V is TRBV7-8; no clear D. CDR3 length: 16 amino acids. From germline, CDR1 is SGHVS and CDR2 FQNEAQ. Trimming cost V 2 bases and J 0 bases, with 12 bases left between them. The CDR3 here is CASSLLGRTSTDTQYF. In nucleotides, the CDR3 is TGTGCCAGCAGCTTATTGGGCAGAACTAGCACAGATACGCAGTATTTT.

This clone showed up just once. V gene TRBV7-2 combines with J gene TRBJ1-1; TRBD1 might be the D (5 bases). The CDR3 is 15 residues long. V dropped 3 bases and J dropped 5 bases, with 16 bases sitting between them. Germline V gene lookup returns CDR1 SGHTA and CDR2 FQGNSA. CDR3 DNA sequence: TGTGCCAGCAGCTTTCACAGGATCACGGGGACTGAAGCTTTCTTT. It encodes CASSFHRITGTEAFF.

The chain has TRBV7-6 and TRBJ2-4, with D possibly being TRBD1 (5 bases). There are 16 residues in the CDR3. V lost 5 bases and J 1 base, leaving 15 bases between the germline ends. From germline, CDR1 is SGHVS and CDR2 FNYEAQ. The CDR3 nucleotides read TGTGCCAGCAGCGAACAGGTCACTGGGGCCAAAAACATTCAGTACTTC. The encoded protein is CASSEQVTGAKNIQYF. The variable domain in full, completed from reference TRBV7-6 and TRBJ2-4, reads GAGVSQSPRYKVTKRGQDVALRCDPISGHVSLYWYRQALGQGPEFLTYFNYEAQQDKSGLPNDRFSAERPEGSISTLTIQRTEQRDSAMYRCASSEQVTGAKNIQYFGAGTRLSVL.

Details on this clone: Different DNA sequences within this sample yield the same CDR3. The chain combines TRBV6-5 with TRBJ2-7; weak D call: TRBD1 (5 bases). The CDR3 is 15 amino acids. Between the trimmed V and J ends, which lost 0 bases and 0 bases, there was a span of 9 bases. CDR1 is MNHEY and CDR2 is SVGAGI in the germline V gene. CDR3 DNA: TGTGCCAGCAGTTACTCGGGAACAGGCTCCTACGAGCAGTACTTC. It codes for CASSYSGTGSYEQYF.